This T cell receptor beta chain was observed in a study of radiotherapy plus CTLA-4 blockade in lung cancer. Some clones are missing from TCRdb's copy, which holds only in-frame ones; the method was immunoSEQ multiplex PCR. The sample has roughly 32,000 clones, under 85% seen once. The V end was cut by 0 bases, the J end by 1 base, with 7 bases between. Germline V gene data show CDR1 as ENHRY and CDR2 as SYGVKD. The CDR3 extends over 14 amino acids. The origin of this receptor is a human donor with non-small cell lung cancer that progressed on radiotherapy plus ipilimumab. The input for sequencing was peripheral blood, taken from a patient treated with radiotherapy plus ipilimumab. V and J are TRBV10-3 and TRBJ2-7, with D tentatively TRBD1 or TRBD2 (5 bases each). The CDR3 coding sequence is TGTGCCATCAGTGAGTCGGGGGAGTCCTACGAGCAGTACTTC. As protein: CAISESGESYEQYF.